One sample yielded the 15 T cell receptor beta chains listed below, sequenced in a study of cytomegalovirus exposure and HLA in healthy donors. The PCR used 60 Vbeta and 13 Jbeta primers. Method: immunoSEQ multiplex PCR; TCRdb's copy keeps in-frame clones and lacks some. This table has about 160,000 clones, 82% appearing once. Specimen: PBMCs. These receptor sequences come from a male donor in good health and CMV-seropositive.

The chain is built from TRBV27 and TRBJ2-1, with TRBD1 matching over 9 bases. V lost 7 bases, J lost 6 bases, and 10 bases stayed unmatched. The CDR3 covers 15 residues. Germline-derived CDR1 and CDR2 are MNHEY and SMNVEV (reference sequence). The CDR3 loop is CASTHLQGAVNEQFF. Written as DNA, the CDR3 is TGTGCCAGCACCCATTTACAGGGGGCGGTCAATGAGCAGTTCTTC.

V gene TRBV5-6 combines with J gene TRBJ1-1; TRBD1 might be the D (5 bases). V lost 2 bases and J lost 0, with 17 bases in between. The CDR3 consists of 17 residues. Looked up from germline, CDR1 is SGHDT and CDR2 is YYEEEE. The CDR3 protein is CASSLITGAELNTEAFF. DNA of the CDR3: TGTGCCAGCAGCTTAATCACAGGCGCCGAACTGAACACTGAAGCTTTCTTT.

The chain links TRBV30 to TRBJ1-5; a possible D gene is TRBD1 (5 bases). With 8 bases removed from V and 0 bases from J, the gap between germline ends came to 14 bases. The CDR3 extends over 14 amino acids. Per germline, CDR1 GTSNPN and CDR2 SVGIG (reference sequence). The CDR3, as DNA: TGTGCCCTCAGGGCAGACAATAGCAATCAGCCCCAGCATTTT. Its translation: CALRADNSNQPQHF.

A single count supports this clone. This chain links TRBV6-5 with TRBJ2-1; D gene uncertain. This CDR3 region has 15 residues. CDR1 is MNHEY and CDR2 is SVGAGI in the germline V gene. Trimming removed 2 bases from V and 0 bases from J, with 8 bases in between. In nucleotides, the CDR3 is TGTGCCAGCAGTTACACGGAGCCCTCCTACAATGAGCAGTTCTTC. Amino acid sequence: CASSYTEPSYNEQFF.

The chain has TRBV4-1 and TRBJ2-7; a possible D gene is TRBD1 (6 bases). The length of the CDR3 is 17 residues. V lost 4 bases to trimming and J lost 4 bases, with 23 bases between them. Germline values: CDR1 MGHRA, CDR2 YSYEKL. The CDR3 reads CASSLGPGRGEFYEQYF. DNA for the CDR3: TGCGCCAGCAGCCTAGGACCCGGCAGGGGAGAATTTTACGAGCAGTACTTC.

This clone appeared once. The chain links TRBV28 to TRBJ2-7; 9 bases map to TRBD1. Germline trimming cut 4 bases from V and 2 bases from J; bases unmatched to any gene: 9. Germline loops: CDR1 MDHEN, CDR2 SYDVKM. The CDR3 is made up of 16 amino acids. The CDR3 protein is CASSSPGTGSAYEQYF. CDR3 in DNA: TGTGCCAGCAGTTCACCCGGGACAGGGAGCGCCTACGAGCAGTACTTC.

This chain joins TRBV4-1 and TRBJ1-1, with D perhaps matching TRBD1 (6 bases). Germline CDR1 is MGHRA and CDR2 is YSYEKL. Trimming took off 0 bases at V and 1 base at J, with 18 bases between the two ends. The CDR3 has 18 amino acids. In DNA, the CDR3 is TGCGCCAGCAGCCAAGAAACCGGGGGGCGACGAGGGAACACTGAAGCTTTCTTT. Protein sequence: CASSQETGGRRGNTEAFF.

The chain uses TRBV4-3 and TRBJ1-5; D is perhaps TRBD1 (5 bases). This CDR3 has 16 residues. The V and J ends lost 1 base and 2 bases respectively, with 12 bases between them. Germline values: CDR1 LGHNA, CDR2 YSLEER. CDR3 protein: CASSQVFGRGNQPQHF. CDR3 sequence (DNA): TGCGCCAGCAGCCAAGTATTCGGCAGGGGCAATCAGCCCCAGCATTTT.

This clone appeared once. The chain couples TRBV27 to TRBJ2-7; 13 nucleotides agree with TRBD2. The CDR3 length is 15 residues. V was pared by 2 bases and J by 3 bases, with 1 base of the junction left unmatched. From germline, CDR1 is MNHEY and CDR2 SMNVEV (reference sequence). This CDR3 is CASSLGLAGVYEQYF. CDR3 DNA: TGTGCCAGCAGTTTAGGACTAGCGGGAGTCTACGAGCAGTACTTC.

DNA for the CDR3: TGTGCCAGTAGTATTGGGACAGGGTATTTTCAGCCCCAGCATTTT. Translating gives CASSIGTGYFQPQHF. V usage is TRBV19 and J usage is TRBJ1-5; 9 bases are a match to TRBD1. CDR1 is LNHDA and CDR2 is SQIVND in the germline V gene (reference sequence). V lost 3 bases and J lost 6; bases outside the gene matches: 6. This CDR3 has 15 residues.

As to this clone: One end of the junction fails to match germline, which may point to a read error. The same CDR3 also results from other DNA sequences found in this sample. The chain is built from TRBV4-1 and TRBJ1-2, with D hard to call. Germline loops: CDR1 MGHRA, CDR2 YSYEKL. The CDR3 contains 14 residues. The CDR3 bases are TGCGCTAGCAGCCTTGGACTGGGAGAGAGGGGCTACACCTTC. Translation gives CASSLGLGERGYTF.

V gene TRBV27 combines with J gene TRBJ1-2; TRBD1 matches at 7 bases. Looked up from germline, CDR1 is MNHEY and CDR2 is SMNVEV (reference sequence). V lost 3 bases to trimming and J lost 4 bases; unmatched junction nucleotides: 8. This CDR3 has 15 residues. CDR3 bases: TGTGCCAGCAGTTTTGACAGGGCCGCCGTCTATGGCTACACCTTC. This encodes CASSFDRAAVYGYTF.

The chain employs TRBV6-5 and TRBJ2-7, with D tentatively TRBD2 (6 bases). The CDR3 sequence is 14 residues long. Germline values: CDR1 MNHEY, CDR2 SVGAGI. Trimming shortened V by 4 bases and J by 0 bases, and 10 bases separated the two germline ends. In nucleotides, the CDR3 is TGTGCCAGCAGTTTCGCGGGGTCCTCCTACGAGCAGTACTTC. It specifies CASSFAGSSYEQYF.

The rearrangement uses TRBV7-7 and TRBJ2-7, with TRBD1 matching over 10 bases. This CDR3 has 14 residues. Germline assignment: CDR1 SSHAT and CDR2 FNYEAQ (reference sequence). J lost 4 bases, V lost 5 bases, and 5 bases had no gene match. CDR3 protein: CASSPGQGLYEQYF. The CDR3 bases are TGTGCCAGCAGCCCGGGACAGGGGTTATACGAGCAGTACTTC.

CDR3 in DNA: TGTGCCAGCTCACCACGAGGGACAGGGGGCGATCAGCCCCAGCATTTT. Protein sequence: CASSPRGTGGDQPQHF. This sequence joins TRBV18 and TRBJ1-5; 12 bases fit TRBD1. J lost 5 bases, V lost 1 base, and 3 bases had no gene match. The CDR3 loop spans 16 amino acids. Germline lookup yields CDR1 KGHSH and CDR2 LQKENI.